Detailed here is one TCR beta chain. No antigen is known for it. Noted treatment: around 19 received Ad26.COV2.S at low or high dose, single or two shots; five or six received placebo; per-sample allocation not given. Sampling took place 63 days after the first vaccine or placebo injection. In the vaccine, an Ad26 vector expressed the SARS-CoV-2 spike of the Wuhan strain. The data are from a study of Ad26.COV2.S vaccination and SARS-CoV-2 variants. Study-wide findings and caveats: Vaccine recipients surpassed placebo recipients in spike-specific TCR breadth. There was a possibility that the TCR breadth and depth analyses underestimated total T cell responses.

TCRdb keeps only in-frame clones here, not all; method: immunoSEQ multiplex PCR. The table lists about 350,000 clones, about 85% of them singletons, with 6.4% in the top ten. The sequence was obtained from a person between 18 and 59 years old who received the Ad26.COV2.S COVID-19 vaccine or a placebo. Sequences were derived from peripheral blood, sampled in a trial of Ad26.COV2.S vaccine versus placebo.

The CDR3 region has the DNA TGTGCCAGCAGCCAAGATTTGGCCGGGGATAACGAGCAGTACTTC. It yields the protein CASSQDLAGDNEQYF. The chain recombines TRBV4-2 with TRBJ2-7, with D possibly matching TRBD2 (5 bases). Trimming removed 0 bases at V and 5 bases at J, with 14 bases between. Germline CDR1 reads LGHNA; CDR2 reads YNFKEQ. The CDR3 spans 15 residues.